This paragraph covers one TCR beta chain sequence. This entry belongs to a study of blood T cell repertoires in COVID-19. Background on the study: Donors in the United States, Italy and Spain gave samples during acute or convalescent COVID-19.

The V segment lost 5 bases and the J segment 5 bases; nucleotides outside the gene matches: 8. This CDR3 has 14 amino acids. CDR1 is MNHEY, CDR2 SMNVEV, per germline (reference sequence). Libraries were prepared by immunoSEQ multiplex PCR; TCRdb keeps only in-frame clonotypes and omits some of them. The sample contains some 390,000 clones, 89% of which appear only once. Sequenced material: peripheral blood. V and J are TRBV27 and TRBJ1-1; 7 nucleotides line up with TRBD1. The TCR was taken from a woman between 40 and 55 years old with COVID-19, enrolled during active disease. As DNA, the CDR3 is TGTGCCAGCAGTCTAACAGGGGCTCCGACTGAAGCTTTCTTT. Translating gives CASSLTGAPTEAFF.